This is a list of T cell receptor beta chains from one sample in a study of CD8 T cells in ankylosing spondylitis. Via MiXCR, TCRdb re-called the 5' RACE reads, giving one row per CDR3 protein. The sample has about 800,000 distinct CDR3 sequences; approximately 12% are singletons. Sequencing was carried out using blood, either unsorted or a sorted T cell fraction (not recorded which). The source is a male donor with ankylosing spondylitis. CDR3s include the opening cysteine and the closing phenylalanine or tryptophan.

v_call | cdr3_aa
TRBV25-1 | CASSANGYTF
TRBV20-1 | CSASVPGLFYGYTF
TRBV12-5 | CASAPTATGELFF
TRBV20-1 | CSASGHDSYEQYF
TRBV5-1 | CASSPDGNQPDTQYF
TRBV28 | CACGTSGNTGELFF
TRBV6-1 | CASRELVFSTDTQYF
TRBV20-1 | CSPIGVLGGQVF
TRBV7-9 | CASSSFSSGNTEAFF
TRBV7-2 | CASSLYRDNRKNTEAFF
TRBV29-1 | CSVAVDSSTDTQYF
TRBV6-5 | CASSYSTAKPGWRYTF
TRBV24-1 | CATSSSGGQNSYNEQFF
TRBV11-2 | CASSAPRLADRYQETQYF
TRBV5-1 | CASRRRAGEKLFF
TRBV12-3/TRBV12-4 | CASSPSRRAAYEQYF
TRBV4-3 | CASSALPGRHNSPLHF
TRBV6-1 | CASSEQGGPYNEQFF
TRBV18 | CASSPRGTGEETQYF
TRBV12-3/TRBV12-4 | CASSPNEGLLGETQYF
TRBV7-2 | CASSAGLAVSYNEQFF
TRBV29-1 | CSVEDRSGPKGKLFF
TRBV5-1 | CASHYGNLQDTQYF
TRBV6-2/TRBV6-3 | CASSHEDGDQPQHF
TRBV10-3 | CAISQQGAETQYF
TRBV5-5 | CASRYTGELFF
TRBV20-1 | CSAAQGAQETQYF
TRBV21-1 | CARVRGWRGQPQHF
TRBV10-3 | CAISDRNEQYF
TRBV7-7 | CASSSRAGRAGELFF
TRBV27 | CASSLSKGDSGGYTF
TRBV20-1 | CSARSGRSFYEQYF
TRBV6-1 | CASIRGLTGELFF
TRBV7-2 | CASSLALRGLGYTF
TRBV5-1 | CASSAPTDTQYF
TRBV5-6 | CASETEPGRGEQYF
TRBV5-1 | CASSLVSGLQETQYF
TRBV20-1 | CSALGQGVAQYF
TRBV28 | CASSSPDEKLFF
TRBV6-1 | CASSLLKEGKNIQYF
TRBV20-1 | CSARDGSSYEQYF
TRBV7-2 | CASSLRGGYDSYEQYF
TRBV19 | CASSTGQPVNEQFF
TRBV5-1 | CASSPEMSGYNEQFF
TRBV28 | CASSPVKGDSSYNEQFF
TRBV6-6 | CASSPGGVNEQFF
TRBV7-9 | CASRSLEVVPDTQYF
TRBV20-1 | CSARDSQGADTQYF